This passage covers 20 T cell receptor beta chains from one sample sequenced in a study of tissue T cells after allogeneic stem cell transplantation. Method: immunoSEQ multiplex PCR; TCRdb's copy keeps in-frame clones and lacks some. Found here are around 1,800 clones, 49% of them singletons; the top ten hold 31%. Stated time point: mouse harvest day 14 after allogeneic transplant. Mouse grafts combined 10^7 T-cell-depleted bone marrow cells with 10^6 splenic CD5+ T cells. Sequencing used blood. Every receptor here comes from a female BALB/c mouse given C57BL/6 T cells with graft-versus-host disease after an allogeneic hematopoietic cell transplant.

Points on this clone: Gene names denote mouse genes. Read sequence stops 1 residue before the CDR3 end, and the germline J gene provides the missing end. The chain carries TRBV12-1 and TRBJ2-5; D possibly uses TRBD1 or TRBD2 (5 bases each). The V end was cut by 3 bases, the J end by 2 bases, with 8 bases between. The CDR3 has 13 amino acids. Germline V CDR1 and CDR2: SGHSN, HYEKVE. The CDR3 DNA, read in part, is TGTGCCAGCTCTTGGGACCGCCAAGACACCCAGTAC. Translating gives CASSWDRQDTQY. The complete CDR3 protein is CASSWDRQDTQYF. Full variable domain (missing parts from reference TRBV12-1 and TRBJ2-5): DSGVVQSPRHIIKEKGGRSVLTCIPISGHSNVVWYQQTLGKELKFLIQHYEKVERDKGFLPSRFSVQQFDDYHSEMNMSALELEDSAMYFCASSWDRQDTQYFGPGTRLLVL.

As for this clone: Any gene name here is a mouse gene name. CDR3 sequence reads: CASIGQGANERLFF. The covered CDR3 bases are TGTGCCAGCATCGGACAGGGGGCGAACGAAAGATTATTT. The chain carries TRBV26 and TRBJ1-4; 11 bases are a match to TRBD1. The read stops 1 residue short of the end of the CDR3; the missing end is completed from the germline J gene. V trimming: 7 bases; J trimming: 5 bases; junction bases outside the gene matches: 3. The CDR3 totals 14 residues. Germline V gene data show CDR1 as KGHPV and CDR2 as FQNQEV (reference sequence).

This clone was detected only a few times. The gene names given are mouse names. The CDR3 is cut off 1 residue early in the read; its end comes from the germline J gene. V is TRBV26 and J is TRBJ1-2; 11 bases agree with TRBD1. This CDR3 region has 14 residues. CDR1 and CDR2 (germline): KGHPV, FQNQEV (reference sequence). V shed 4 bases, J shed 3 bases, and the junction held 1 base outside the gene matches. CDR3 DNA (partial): TGTGCCAGCAGTCGGGACAGGGGGGACTCCGACTACACC. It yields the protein CASSRDRGDSDYT. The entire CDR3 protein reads CASSRDRGDSDYTF. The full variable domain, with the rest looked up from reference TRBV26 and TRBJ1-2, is NSKVIQTPRYLVKGQGQKAKMRCIPEKGHPVVFWYQQNKNNEFKFLINFQNQEVLQQIDMTEKRFSAECPSNSPCSLEIQSSEAGDSALYLCASSRDRGDSDYTFGSGTRLLVI.

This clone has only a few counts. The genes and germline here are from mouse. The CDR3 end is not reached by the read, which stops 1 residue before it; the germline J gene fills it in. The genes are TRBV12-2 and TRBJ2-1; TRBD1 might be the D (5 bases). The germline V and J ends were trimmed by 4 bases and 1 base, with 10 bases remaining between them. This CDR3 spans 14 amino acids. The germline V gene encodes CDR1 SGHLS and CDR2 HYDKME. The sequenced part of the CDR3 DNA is TGTGCCAGCTCCCCTAGGGGAAACTATGCTGAGCAGTTC. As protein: CASSPRGNYAEQF. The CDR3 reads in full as CASSPRGNYAEQFF. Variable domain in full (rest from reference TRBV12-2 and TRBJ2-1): NSGVVQSPRYIIKGKGERSILKCIPISGHLSVAWYQQTQGQELKFFIQHYDKMERDKGNLPSRFSVQQFDDYHSEMNMSALELEDSAVYFCASSPRGNYAEQFFGPGTRLTVL.

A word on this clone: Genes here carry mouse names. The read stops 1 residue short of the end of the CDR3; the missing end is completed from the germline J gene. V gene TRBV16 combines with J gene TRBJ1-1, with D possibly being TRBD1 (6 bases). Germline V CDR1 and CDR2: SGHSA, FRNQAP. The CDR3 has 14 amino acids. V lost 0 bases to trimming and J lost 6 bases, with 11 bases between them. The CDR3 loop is CASSLDQGGAEVFF. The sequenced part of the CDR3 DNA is TGTGCAAGCAGCTTAGATCAAGGGGGGGCAGAAGTCTTC.

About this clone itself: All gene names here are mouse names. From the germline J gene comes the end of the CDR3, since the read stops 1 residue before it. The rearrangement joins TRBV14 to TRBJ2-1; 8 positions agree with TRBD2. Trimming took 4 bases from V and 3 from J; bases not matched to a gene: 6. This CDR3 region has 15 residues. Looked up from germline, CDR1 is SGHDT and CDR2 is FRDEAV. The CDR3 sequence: CASSPDGGVYAEQFF. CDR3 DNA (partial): TGTGCCAGCAGTCCCGATGGGGGGGTCTATGCTGAGCAGTTC.

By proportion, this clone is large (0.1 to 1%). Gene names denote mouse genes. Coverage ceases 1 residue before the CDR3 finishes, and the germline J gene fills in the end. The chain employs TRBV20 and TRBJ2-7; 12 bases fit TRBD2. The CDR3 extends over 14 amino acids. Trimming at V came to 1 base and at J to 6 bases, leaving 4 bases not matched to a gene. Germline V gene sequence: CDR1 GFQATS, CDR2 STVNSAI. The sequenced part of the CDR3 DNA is TGTGGTGCTAGGGTGGGACTGGGGGGTCGTGAACAGTAC. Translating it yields CGARVGLGGREQY. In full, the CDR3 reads CGARVGLGGREQYF.

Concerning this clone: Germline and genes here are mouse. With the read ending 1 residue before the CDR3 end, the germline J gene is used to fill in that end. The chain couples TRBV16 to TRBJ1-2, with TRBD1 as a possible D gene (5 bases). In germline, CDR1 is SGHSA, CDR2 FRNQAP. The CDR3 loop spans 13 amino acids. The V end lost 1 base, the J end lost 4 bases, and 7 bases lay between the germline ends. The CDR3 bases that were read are TGTGCAAGCAGCTTAGTGGGGGTCTCCGACTACACC. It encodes CASSLVGVSDYT. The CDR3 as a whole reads CASSLVGVSDYTF.

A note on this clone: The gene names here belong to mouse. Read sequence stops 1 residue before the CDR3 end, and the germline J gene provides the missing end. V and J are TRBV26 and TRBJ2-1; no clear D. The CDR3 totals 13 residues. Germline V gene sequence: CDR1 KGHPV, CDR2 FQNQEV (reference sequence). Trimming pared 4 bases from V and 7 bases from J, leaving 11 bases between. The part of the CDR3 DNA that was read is TGTGCCAGCAGTCCTTCCGGGGAGGCTGAGCAGTTC. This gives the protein CASSPSGEAEQF. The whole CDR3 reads CASSPSGEAEQFF. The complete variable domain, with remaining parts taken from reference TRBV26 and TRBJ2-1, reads NSKVIQTPRYLVKGQGQKAKMRCIPEKGHPVVFWYQQNKNNEFKFLINFQNQEVLQQIDMTEKRFSAECPSNSPCSLEIQSSEAGDSALYLCASSPSGEAEQFFGPGTRLTVL.

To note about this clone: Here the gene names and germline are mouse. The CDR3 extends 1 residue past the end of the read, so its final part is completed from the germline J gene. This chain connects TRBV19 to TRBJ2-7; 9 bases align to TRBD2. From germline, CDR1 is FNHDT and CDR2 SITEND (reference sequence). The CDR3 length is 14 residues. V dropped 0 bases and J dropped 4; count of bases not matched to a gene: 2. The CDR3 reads CASSIGDWEYEQYF. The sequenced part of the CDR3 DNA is TGTGCCAGCAGTATAGGGGACTGGGAGTATGAACAGTAC.

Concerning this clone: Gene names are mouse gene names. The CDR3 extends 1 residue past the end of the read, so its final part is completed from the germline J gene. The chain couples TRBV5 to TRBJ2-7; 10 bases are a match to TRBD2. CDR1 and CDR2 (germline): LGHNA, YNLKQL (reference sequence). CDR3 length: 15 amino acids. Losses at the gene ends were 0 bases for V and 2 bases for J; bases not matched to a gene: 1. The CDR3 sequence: CASSQDTGGAYEQYF. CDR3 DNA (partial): TGTGCCAGCAGCCAAGACACTGGGGGGGCCTATGAACAGTAC.

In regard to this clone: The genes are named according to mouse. This CDR3 is CTCSGQGYNSPLYF. The CDR3 bases that were read are TGCACCTGCAGTGGGCAGGGGTATAATTCGCCCCTCTAC. The chain employs TRBV1 and TRBJ1-6; TRBD1 might be the D (6 bases). The read terminates 1 residue before the CDR3 end, so the remaining end is supplied by the germline J gene. TRBJ1-6 is assigned to the ORF class and has an uncertain function. V was pared by 4 bases and J by 4 bases, with 8 bases between. The CDR3 sequence is 14 residues long. Germline V CDR1 and CDR2: NSQYPW, LRSPGD (reference sequence).

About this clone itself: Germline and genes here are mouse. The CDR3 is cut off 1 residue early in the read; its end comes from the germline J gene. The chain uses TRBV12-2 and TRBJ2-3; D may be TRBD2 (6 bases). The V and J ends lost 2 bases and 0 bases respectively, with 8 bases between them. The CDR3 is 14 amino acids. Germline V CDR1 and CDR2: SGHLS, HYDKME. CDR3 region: CASSPLGSAETLYF. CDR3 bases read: TGTGCCAGCTCTCCCCTGGGGAGTGCAGAAACGCTGTAT.

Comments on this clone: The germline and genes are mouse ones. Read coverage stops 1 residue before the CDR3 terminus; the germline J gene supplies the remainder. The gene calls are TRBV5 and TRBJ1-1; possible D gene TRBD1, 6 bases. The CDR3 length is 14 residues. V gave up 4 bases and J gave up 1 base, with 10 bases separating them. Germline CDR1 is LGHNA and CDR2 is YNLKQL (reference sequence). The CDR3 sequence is CASSPQGGNTEVFF. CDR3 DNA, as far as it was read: TGTGCCAGCAGCCCACAGGGTGGAAACACAGAAGTCTTC.

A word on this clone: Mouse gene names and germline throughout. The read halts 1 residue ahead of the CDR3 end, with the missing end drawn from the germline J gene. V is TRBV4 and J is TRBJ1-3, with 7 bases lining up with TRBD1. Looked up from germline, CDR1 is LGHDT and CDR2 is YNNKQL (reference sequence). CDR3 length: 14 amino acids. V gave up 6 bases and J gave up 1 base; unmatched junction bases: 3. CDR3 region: CASRPTGSGNTLYF. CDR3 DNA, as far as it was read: TGTGCCAGCAGACCGACAGGGTCTGGAAATACGCTCTAT.

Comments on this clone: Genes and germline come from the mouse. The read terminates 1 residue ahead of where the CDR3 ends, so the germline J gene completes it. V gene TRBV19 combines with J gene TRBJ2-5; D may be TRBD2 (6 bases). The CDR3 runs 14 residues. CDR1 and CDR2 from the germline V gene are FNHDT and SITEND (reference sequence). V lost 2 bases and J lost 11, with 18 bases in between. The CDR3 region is CASSIRAGGYDQYF. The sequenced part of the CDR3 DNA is TGTGCCAGCAGTATCCGGGCGGGGGGATATGACCAGTAC.

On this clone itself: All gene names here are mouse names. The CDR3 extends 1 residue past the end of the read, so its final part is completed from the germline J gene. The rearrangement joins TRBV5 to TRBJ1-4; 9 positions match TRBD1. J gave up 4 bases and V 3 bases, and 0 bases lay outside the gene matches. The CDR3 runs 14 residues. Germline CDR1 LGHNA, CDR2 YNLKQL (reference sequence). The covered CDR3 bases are TGTGCCAGCAGCCAGGACAGGGGCAACGAAAGATTATTT. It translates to CASSQDRGNERLF. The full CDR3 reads CASSQDRGNERLFF.

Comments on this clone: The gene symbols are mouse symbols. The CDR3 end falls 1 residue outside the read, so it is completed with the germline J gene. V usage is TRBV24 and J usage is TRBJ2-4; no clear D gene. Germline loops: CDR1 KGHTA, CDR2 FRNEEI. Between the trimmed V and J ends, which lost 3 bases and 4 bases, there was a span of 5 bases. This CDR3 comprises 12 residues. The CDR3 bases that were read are TGTGCCAGCAGTCTATGGGAAAACACCTTGTAC. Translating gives CASSLWENTLY. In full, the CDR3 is CASSLWENTLYF.

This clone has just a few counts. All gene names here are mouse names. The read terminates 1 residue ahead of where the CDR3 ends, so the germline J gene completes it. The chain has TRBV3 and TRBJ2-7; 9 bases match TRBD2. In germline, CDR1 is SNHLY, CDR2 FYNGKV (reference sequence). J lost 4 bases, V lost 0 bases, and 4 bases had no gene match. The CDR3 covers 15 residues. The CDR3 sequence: CASSLALGGSYEQYF. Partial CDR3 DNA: TGTGCCAGCAGCTTAGCACTGGGGGGTTCATATGAACAGTAC.

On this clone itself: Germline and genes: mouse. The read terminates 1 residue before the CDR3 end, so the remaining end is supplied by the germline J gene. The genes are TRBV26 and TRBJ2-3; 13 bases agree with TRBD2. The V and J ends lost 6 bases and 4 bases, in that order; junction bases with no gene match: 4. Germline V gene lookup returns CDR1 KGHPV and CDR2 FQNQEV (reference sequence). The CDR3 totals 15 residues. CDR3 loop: CASSGLGGRTETLYF. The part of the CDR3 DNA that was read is TGTGCCAGCAGCGGACTGGGGGGGCGCACAGAAACGCTGTAT.